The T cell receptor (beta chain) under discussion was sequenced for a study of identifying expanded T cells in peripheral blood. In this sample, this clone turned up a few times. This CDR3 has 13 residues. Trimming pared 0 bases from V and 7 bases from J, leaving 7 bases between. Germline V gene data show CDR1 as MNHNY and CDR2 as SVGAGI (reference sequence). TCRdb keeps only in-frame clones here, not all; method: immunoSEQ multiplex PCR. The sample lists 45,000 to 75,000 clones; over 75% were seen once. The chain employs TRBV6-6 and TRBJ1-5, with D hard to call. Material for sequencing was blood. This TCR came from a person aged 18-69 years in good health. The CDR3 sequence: CASSYSTRQPQHF. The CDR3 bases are TGTGCCAGCAGTTACTCGACGAGGCAGCCCCAGCATTTT.